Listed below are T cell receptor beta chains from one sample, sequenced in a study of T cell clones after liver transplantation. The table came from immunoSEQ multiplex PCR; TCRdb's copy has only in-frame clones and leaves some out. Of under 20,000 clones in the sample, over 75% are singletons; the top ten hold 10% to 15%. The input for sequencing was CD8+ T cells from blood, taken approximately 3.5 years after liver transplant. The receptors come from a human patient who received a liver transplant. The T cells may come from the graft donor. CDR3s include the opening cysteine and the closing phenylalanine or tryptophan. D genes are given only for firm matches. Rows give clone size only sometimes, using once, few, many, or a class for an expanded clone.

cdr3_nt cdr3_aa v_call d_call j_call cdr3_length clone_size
TGTGCCAGCAGCTTTTTCGACGAGGACACTGAAGCTTTCTTT CASSFFDEDTEAFF TRBV7-2 NA TRBJ1-1 14 once
TGCGCCAGCAGCCAAGATTCAACAGGGGGCTCAGCCGGGGAGCTGTTTTTT CASSQDSTGGSAGELFF TRBV4-3 TRBD1 TRBJ2-2 17 NA
TGCGCCAGCAGCTCACTAAGCTTTCAAGAGACCCAGTACTTC CASSSLSFQETQYF TRBV4-1 NA TRBJ2-5 14 NA
TGTGCCAGCAGCTTATTAGGCGGCGAGGTGGCCAATGAGCAGTTCTTC CASSLLGGEVANEQFF TRBV7-9 NA TRBJ2-1 16 NA
TGTGCCAGCAGCGTACGCGGGAGCCCAGATACGCAGTATTTT CASSVRGSPDTQYF TRBV9 TRBD2 TRBJ2-3 14 NA
TGTGCCAGTATAGATGCTAGTTCGGCAACCTCCACAGATACGCAGTATTTT CASIDASSATSTDTQYF TRBV19 NA TRBJ2-3 17 NA
TGCGCCAGCAGCCCAACGACAGGTTCTCGTGAAGCTTTCTTT CASSPTTGSREAFF TRBV5-1 NA TRBJ1-1 14 NA
TGTGCCAGCAGTTTCATCGGGACAAGCCCAGAGACCCAGTACTTC CASSFIGTSPETQYF TRBV27 NA TRBJ2-5 15 NA
TGTGCCAGCAGCCTGAACACCCAGCATTTT CASSLNTQHF TRBV28 NA TRBJ1-5 10 NA
TGTGCCGGCACTTCCCTTAACTCTCCCAACGAGCAGTACTTC CAGTSLNSPNEQYF TRBV6-5 NA TRBJ2-7 14 NA
TGTGCCAGTAGTAAAAAGGGACTAGCGGCAACCTACGAGCAGTACTTC CASSKKGLAATYEQYF TRBV19 TRBD2 TRBJ2-7 16 NA
TGTGCCAGTAGCATACAGGGGATCGGCAATCAGCCCCAGCATTTT CASSIQGIGNQPQHF TRBV19 TRBD1 TRBJ1-5 15 NA
TGTGCCAGCAGTGGACACGGACGTGATGGAAGCTACGAGCAGTACTTC CASSGHGRDGSYEQYF TRBV6-1 NA TRBJ2-7 16 NA
TGTGCCAGCAGTTCTATAGTGGGCTCTGAAGCTTTCTTT CASSSIVGSEAFF TRBV7-6 NA TRBJ1-1 13 once
TGCGCCAGCAGCCAAGTGTGGACAGGGGATACCGGGGAGCTGTTTTTT CASSQVWTGDTGELFF TRBV4-1 TRBD1 TRBJ2-2 16 NA
TGTGCCAGCAGCCCATTCCCGGGACAGGGGGCGGCTGAAGCTTTCTTT CASSPFPGQGAAEAFF TRBV9 TRBD1 TRBJ1-1 16 NA
TGTGCCAGCAGTGAAAACAGGGTGGGCCTCGAGCAGTACTTC CASSENRVGLEQYF TRBV6-1 NA TRBJ2-7 14 NA
TGTGCCAGTAGTATGTTGGGACTAGCAGCGGATACGCAGTATTTT CASSMLGLAADTQYF TRBV19 TRBD2 TRBJ2-3 15 NA
TGTGCCAGCAGTTTATATGGGGCCACCAAAGGTCAGCCCCAGCATTTT CASSLYGATKGQPQHF TRBV27 NA TRBJ1-5 16 NA
TGTGCCAGTAGTTTGGGGCCCTTGGGCGAGCAGTACTTC CASSLGPLGEQYF TRBV19 NA TRBJ2-7 13 NA
TGTGCCAGCTCCATACCGGGAATAGGGAATGAGCAGTTCTTC CASSIPGIGNEQFF TRBV5-6 NA TRBJ2-1 14 NA
TGTGCCAGCAGCTCCGGGACTAGCGGGTACTACGAGCAGTACTTC CASSSGTSGYYEQYF TRBV11-2 TRBD2 TRBJ2-7 15 NA
TGTGCCAGCAGCCCCCAAGCGGATGAGCAGTTCTTC CASSPQADEQFF TRBV7-6 NA TRBJ2-1 12 once
TGTGCCAGCAGTTTATCCATAGGCGGTTTGGAAACTGGGGCCAACGTCCTGACTTTC CASSLSIGGLETGANVLTF TRBV27 NA TRBJ2-6 19 NA
TGTGCCAGCAGTGCTGAGAACTCTGGGGCCAACGTCCTGACTTTC CASSAENSGANVLTF TRBV6-1 NA TRBJ2-6 15 NA
TGTGCCAGTATGAACGGCAGATATACTATGAACACTGAAGCTTTCTTT CASMNGRYTMNTEAFF TRBV19 NA TRBJ1-1 16 NA
TGTGCCATCAGCCCGGAGGGGAGGAGCGACGAGCAGTACTTC CAISPEGRSDEQYF TRBV10-3 NA TRBJ2-7 14 NA
TGTGCCAGTAGTTGGGGGACAGGGGATCCCTACGAGCAGTACTTC CASSWGTGDPYEQYF TRBV19 TRBD1 TRBJ2-7 15 once
TGTGCCAGCAGTTACGGTATGGAGTACGAGCAGTACTTC CASSYGMEYEQYF TRBV6-5 NA TRBJ2-7 13 NA
TGTGCCAGCAGCTCAAACCGCGGGACAGCGGAGACCCAGTACTTC CASSSNRGTAETQYF TRBV5-4 NA TRBJ2-5 15 few
TGTGCCAGTAGTACGAAACTAGCGGGAGGTCGGAATGAGCAGTTCTTC CASSTKLAGGRNEQFF TRBV19 TRBD2 TRBJ2-1 16 NA
TGTGCCATCAGTGAGTCCCGCCTAGTCTCCAATCAGCCCCAGCATTTT CAISESRLVSNQPQHF TRBV10-3 NA TRBJ1-5 16 NA
TGTGCCAGCAGTTTGGATATCTTGACAGGGGGCTATGGCTACACCTTC CASSLDILTGGYGYTF TRBV28 TRBD1 TRBJ1-2 16 NA
TGTGCCAGCAGTATAGACCCCATGGGGGCACGAGAGCAGTACTTC CASSIDPMGAREQYF TRBV27 NA TRBJ2-7 15 NA
TGCGCCAGCAGCCAGGCCGTTGGGGGCTATGAGCAGTTCTTC CASSQAVGGYEQFF TRBV4-3 NA TRBJ2-1 14 NA
TGTGCCAGTAGTCTACAGGGGGCCTACGAGCAGTACTTC CASSLQGAYEQYF TRBV19 TRBD1 TRBJ2-7 13 NA
TGTGCCAGCAGCGCCCGATTCTACACGACAGCCCTAGCCAAAAACATTCAGTACTTC CASSARFYTTALAKNIQYF TRBV5-6 NA TRBJ2-4 19 once
TGTGCCAGCACCGAGCGGGGAAGCAGCACAGATACGCAGTATTTT CASTERGSSTDTQYF TRBV28 TRBD2 TRBJ2-3 15 NA
TGCGCCAGCAGCCACCCCCCCAAAGGATCAGGAAACACCATATATTTT CASSHPPKGSGNTIYF TRBV4-1 NA TRBJ1-3 16 NA
TGTGCCAGCAGTTTAGCGGGAGTTCTGTACGAGCAGTACTTC CASSLAGVLYEQYF TRBV27 TRBD2 TRBJ2-7 14 NA
TGTGCCAGCAGCTACTCAGGGGGCGCCGAGACCCAGTACTTC CASSYSGGAETQYF TRBV6-6 TRBD1 TRBJ2-5 14 NA
TGTGCCAGCAGTCCTTGGGTGGGGCAGGAAACTGAAGCTTTCTTT CASSPWVGQETEAFF TRBV28 NA TRBJ1-1 15 NA
TGCGCCAGCAGCCCCCGACTAGGGGCGTACAATGAGCAGTTCTTC CASSPRLGAYNEQFF TRBV4-3 NA TRBJ2-1 15 NA
TGTGCCAGCAGCTTAGGGACGCTAGCGGGTTCTCCTAGCACAGATACGCAGTATTTT CASSLGTLAGSPSTDTQYF TRBV7-6 TRBD2 TRBJ2-3 19 NA
TGTGCCAGCAGTTCGGTGGACACGTACTATGGCTACACCTTC CASSSVDTYYGYTF TRBV28 NA TRBJ1-2 14 NA
TGTGCCAGCAGCTCCCTGGAGGGAGATACGCAGTATTTT CASSSLEGDTQYF TRBV7-8 NA TRBJ2-3 13 NA